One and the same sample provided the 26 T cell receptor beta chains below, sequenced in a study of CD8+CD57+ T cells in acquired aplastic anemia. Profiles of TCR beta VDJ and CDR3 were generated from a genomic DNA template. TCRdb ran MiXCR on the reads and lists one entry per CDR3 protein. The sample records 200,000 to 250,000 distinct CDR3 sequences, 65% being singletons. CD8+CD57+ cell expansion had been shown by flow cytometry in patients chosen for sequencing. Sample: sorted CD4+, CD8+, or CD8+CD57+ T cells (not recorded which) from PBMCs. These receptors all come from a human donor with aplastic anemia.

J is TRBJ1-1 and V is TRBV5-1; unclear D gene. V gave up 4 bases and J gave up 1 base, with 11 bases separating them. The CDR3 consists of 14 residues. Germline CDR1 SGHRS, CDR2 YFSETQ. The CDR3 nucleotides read TGCGCCAGCAGCGCCCGACCCGAGAACACTGAAGCTTTCTTT. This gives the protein CASSARPENTEAFF. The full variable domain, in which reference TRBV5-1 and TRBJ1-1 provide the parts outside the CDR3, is KAGVTQTPRYLIKTRGQQVTLSCSPISGHRSVSWYQQTPGQGLQFLFEYFSETQRNKGNFPGRFSGRQFSNSRSEMNVSTLELGDSALYLCASSARPENTEAFFGQGTRLTVV.

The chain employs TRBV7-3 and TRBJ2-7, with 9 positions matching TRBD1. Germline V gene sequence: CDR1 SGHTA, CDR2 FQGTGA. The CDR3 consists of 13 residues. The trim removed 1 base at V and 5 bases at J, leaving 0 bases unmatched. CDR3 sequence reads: CASSLRDRDEQYF. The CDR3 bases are TGTGCCAGCAGCTTAAGGGACAGGGACGAGCAGTACTTC.

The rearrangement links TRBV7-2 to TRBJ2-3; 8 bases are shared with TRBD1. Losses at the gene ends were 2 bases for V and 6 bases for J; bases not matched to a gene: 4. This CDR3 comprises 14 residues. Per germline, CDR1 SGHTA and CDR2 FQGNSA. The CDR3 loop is CASSLQGAEDTQYF. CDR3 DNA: TGTGCCAGCAGCTTACAGGGGGCGGAGGATACGCAGTATTTT.

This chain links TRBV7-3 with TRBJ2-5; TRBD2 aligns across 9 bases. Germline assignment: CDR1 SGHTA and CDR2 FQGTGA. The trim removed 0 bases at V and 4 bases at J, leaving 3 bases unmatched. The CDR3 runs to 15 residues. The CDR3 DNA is TGTGCCAGCAGCTTAACTAGCGGGAGTGGAGAGACCCAGTACTTC. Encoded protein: CASSLTSGSGETQYF.

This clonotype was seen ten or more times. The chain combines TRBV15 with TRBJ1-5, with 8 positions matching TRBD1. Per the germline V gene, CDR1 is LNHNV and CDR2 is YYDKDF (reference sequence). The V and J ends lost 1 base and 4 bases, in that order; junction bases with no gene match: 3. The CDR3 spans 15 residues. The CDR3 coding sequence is TGTGCCACCAGCAGAGCCCAGGGGGCTAATCAGCCCCAGCATTTT. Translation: CATSRAQGANQPQHF.

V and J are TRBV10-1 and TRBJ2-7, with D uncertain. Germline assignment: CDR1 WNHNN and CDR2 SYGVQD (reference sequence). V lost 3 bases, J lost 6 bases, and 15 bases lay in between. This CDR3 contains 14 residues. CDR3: CASSDSYVSSEQYF. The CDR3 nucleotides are TGCGCCAGCAGTGATTCCTACGTATCTAGCGAGCAGTACTTC.

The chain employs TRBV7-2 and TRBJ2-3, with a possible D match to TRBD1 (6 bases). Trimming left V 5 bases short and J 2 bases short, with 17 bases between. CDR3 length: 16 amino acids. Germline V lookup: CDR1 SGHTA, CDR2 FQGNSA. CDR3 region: CASSDDMGAPTDTQYF. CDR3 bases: TGTGCCAGCAGCGACGACATGGGGGCCCCCACAGATACGCAGTATTTT.

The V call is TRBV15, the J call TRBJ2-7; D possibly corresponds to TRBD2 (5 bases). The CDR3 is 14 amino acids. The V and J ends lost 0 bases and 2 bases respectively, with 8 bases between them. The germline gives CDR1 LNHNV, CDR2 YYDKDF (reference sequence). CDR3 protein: CATSREAGPYEQYF. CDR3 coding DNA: TGTGCCACCAGCAGAGAGGCGGGCCCCTACGAGCAGTACTTC.

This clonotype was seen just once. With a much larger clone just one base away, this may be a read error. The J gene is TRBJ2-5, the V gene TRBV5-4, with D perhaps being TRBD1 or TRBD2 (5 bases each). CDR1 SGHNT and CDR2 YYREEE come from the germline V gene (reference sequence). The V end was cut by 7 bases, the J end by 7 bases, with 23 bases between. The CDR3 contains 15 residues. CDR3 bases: TGTGCCAGCCGAATCCCCGGGACCCCGAGAGTGACCCAGTACTTC. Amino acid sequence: CASRIPGTPRVTQYF.

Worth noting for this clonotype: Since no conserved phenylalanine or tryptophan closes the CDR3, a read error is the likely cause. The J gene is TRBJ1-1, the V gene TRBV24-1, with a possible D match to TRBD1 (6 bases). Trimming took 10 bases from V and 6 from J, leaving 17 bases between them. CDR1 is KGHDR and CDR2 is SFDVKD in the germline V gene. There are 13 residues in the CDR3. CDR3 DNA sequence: TGTGCCACTGAGGGAAGGGGGGACGCTGAAGCTTTCCTT. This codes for CATEGRGDAEAFL.

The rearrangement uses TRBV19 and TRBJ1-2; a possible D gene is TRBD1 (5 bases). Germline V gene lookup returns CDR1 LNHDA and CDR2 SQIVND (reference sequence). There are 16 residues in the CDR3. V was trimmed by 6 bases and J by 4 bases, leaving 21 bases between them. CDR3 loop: CASSEDGGGRGYGYTF. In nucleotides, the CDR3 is TGTGCCAGTAGCGAAGACGGGGGAGGACGGGGCTATGGCTACACCTTC. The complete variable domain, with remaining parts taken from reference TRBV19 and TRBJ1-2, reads DGGITQSPKYLFRKEGQNVTLSCEQNLNHDAMYWYRQDPGQGLRLIYYSQIVNDFQKGDIAEGYSVSREKKESFPLTVTSAQKNPTAFYLCASSEDGGGRGYGYTFGSGTRLTVV.

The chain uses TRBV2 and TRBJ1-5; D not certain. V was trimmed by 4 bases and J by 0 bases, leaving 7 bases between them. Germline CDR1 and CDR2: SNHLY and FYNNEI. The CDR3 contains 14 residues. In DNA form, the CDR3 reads TGTGCCAGCAGTGGGGTCTATAGCAATCAGCCCCAGCATTTT. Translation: CASSGVYSNQPQHF.

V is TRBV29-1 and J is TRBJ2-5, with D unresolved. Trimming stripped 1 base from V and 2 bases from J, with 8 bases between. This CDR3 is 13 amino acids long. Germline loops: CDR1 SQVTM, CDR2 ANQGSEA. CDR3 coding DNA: TGCAGCGTTGAAGGAAAGGGACAAGAGACCCAGTACTTC. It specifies CSVEGKGQETQYF. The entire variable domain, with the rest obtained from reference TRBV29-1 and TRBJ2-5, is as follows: SAVISQKPSRDICQRGTSLTIQCQVDSQVTMMFWYRQQPGQSLTLIATANQGSEATYESGFVIDKFPISRPNLTFSTLTVSNMSPEDSSIYLCSVEGKGQETQYFGPGTRLLVL.

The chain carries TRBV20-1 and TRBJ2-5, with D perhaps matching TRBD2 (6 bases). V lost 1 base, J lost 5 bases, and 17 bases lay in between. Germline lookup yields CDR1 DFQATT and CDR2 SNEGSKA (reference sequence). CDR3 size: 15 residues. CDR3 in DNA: TGCAGTGCTAGAGCCTTGTTGCGGGGTGGGGAGACCCAGTACTTC. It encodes CSARALLRGGETQYF.

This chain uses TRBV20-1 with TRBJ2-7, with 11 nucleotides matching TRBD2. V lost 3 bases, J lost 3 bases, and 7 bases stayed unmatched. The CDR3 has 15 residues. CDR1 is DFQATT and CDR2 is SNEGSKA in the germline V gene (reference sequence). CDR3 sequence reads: CSARSQGTSGYEQYF. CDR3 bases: TGCAGTGCTAGGAGTCAGGGGACTAGCGGCTACGAGCAGTACTTC.

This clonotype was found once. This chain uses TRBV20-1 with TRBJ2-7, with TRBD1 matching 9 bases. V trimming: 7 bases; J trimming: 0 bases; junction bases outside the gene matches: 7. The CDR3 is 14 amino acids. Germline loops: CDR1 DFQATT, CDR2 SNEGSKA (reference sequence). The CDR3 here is CSVLGQGSSYEQYF. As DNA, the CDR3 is TGCAGTGTCCTTGGACAGGGGAGCTCCTACGAGCAGTACTTC.

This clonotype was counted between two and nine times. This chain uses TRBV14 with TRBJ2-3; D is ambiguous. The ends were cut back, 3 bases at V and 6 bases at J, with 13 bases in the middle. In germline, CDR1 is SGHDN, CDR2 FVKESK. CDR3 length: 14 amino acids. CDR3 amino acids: CASSQYRGFDTQYF. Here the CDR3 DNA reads TGTGCCAGCAGCCAGTATCGAGGATTTGATACGCAGTATTTT. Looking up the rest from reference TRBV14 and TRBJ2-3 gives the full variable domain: EAGVTQFPSHSVIEKGQTVTLRCDPISGHDNLYWYRRVMGKEIKFLLHFVKESKQDESGMPNNRFLAERTGGTYSTLKVQPAELEDSGVYFCASSQYRGFDTQYFGPGTRLTVL.

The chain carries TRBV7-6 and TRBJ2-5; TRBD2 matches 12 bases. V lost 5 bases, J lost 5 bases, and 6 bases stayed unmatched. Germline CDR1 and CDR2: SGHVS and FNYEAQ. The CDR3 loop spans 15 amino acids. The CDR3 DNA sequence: TGTGCCAGCAGCGTCCCTAGCGGGGGGGCTGAGACCCAGTACTTC. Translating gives CASSVPSGGAETQYF.

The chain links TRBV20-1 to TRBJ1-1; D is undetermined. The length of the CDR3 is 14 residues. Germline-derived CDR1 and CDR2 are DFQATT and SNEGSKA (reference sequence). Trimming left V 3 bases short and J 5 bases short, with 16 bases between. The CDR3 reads CSARFIGFGTEAFF. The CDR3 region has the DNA TGCAGTGCTAGGTTCATAGGGTTCGGAACTGAAGCTTTCTTT.

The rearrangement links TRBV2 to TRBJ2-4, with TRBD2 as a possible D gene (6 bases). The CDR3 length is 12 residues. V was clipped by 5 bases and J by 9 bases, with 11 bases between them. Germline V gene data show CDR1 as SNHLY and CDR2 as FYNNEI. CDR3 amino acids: CASSPEGSIQYF. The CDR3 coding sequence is TGTGCCAGCAGTCCGGAGGGGAGCATTCAGTACTTC.

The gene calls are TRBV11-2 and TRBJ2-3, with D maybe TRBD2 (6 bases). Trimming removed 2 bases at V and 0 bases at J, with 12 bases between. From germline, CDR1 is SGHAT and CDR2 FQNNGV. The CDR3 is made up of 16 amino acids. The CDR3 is CASSLLGGESTDTQYF. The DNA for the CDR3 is TGTGCCAGCAGCTTACTCGGGGGAGAGAGCACAGATACGCAGTATTTT.

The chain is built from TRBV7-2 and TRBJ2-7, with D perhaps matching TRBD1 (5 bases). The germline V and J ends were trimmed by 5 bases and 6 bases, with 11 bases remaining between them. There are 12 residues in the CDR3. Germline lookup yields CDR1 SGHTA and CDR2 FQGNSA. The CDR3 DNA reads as TGTGCCAGCAGCCCGCAGGGTGCCGAGCAGTACTTC. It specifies CASSPQGAEQYF.

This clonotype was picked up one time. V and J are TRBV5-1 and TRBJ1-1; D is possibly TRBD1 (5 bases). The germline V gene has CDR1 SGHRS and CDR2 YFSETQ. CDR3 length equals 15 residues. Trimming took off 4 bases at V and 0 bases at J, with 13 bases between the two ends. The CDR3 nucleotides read TGCGCCAGCAGCCCCCGGACAAGAATGAACACTGAAGCTTTCTTT. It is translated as CASSPRTRMNTEAFF.

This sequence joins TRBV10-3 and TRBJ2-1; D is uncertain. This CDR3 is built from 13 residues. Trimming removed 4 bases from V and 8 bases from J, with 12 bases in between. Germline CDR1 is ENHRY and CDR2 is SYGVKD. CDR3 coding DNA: TGTGCCATCAGTGGAAGGATTGTCGATGAGCAGTTCTTC. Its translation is CAISGRIVDEQFF.

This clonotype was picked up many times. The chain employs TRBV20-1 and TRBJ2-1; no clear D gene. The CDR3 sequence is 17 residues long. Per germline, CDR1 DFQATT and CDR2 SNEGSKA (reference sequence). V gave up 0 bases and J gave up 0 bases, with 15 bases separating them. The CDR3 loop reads CSARESPPPSSYNEQFF. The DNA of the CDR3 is TGCAGTGCTAGAGAATCGCCCCCCCCCAGCTCCTACAATGAGCAGTTCTTC.

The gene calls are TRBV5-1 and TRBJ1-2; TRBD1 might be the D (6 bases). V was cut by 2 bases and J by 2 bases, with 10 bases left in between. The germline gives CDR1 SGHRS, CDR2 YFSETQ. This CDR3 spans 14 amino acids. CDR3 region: CASSFTGSNYGYTF. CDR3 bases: TGCGCCAGCAGCTTTACAGGGTCGAACTATGGCTACACCTTC.